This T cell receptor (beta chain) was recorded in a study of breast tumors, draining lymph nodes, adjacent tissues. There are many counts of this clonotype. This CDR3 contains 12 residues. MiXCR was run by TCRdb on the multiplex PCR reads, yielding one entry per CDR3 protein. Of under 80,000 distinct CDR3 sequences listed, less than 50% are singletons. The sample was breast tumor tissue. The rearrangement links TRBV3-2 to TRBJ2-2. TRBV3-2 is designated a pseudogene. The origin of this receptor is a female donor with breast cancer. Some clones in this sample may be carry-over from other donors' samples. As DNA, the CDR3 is TGTGCCAGGAATAACGGGTTCGGGGAGCTGTTTTTT. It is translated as CARNNGFGELFF.